The clone carrying this T cell receptor beta chain has only a few counts. The data were taken from a study of response to subunit inactivated influenza vaccine. Via MiXCR, TCRdb re-called the RT-PCR reads, giving one row per CDR3 protein. The table shows around 600,000 distinct CDR3 sequences, with approximately 11% occurring only once. The CDR3 has 17 amino acids. V lost 0 bases and J 3 bases, leaving 17 bases between the germline ends. Germline loops: CDR1 KGHSH, CDR2 LQKENI. These data also featured in a second study, about T cells expressing NK-cell markers. That source reports: The TCR beta cDNA came from 5'RACE template switching with UMIs. Seven of the eight sequenced donors were classified as HCMV-seropositive, and one was classified as seronegative. The contribution of dominant NKG2C+ clonotypes to CD8+ T cells in several donors was 1.0-7.0%. Where several donors were concerned, these clonotypes also led the CD3+CD56-NKG2C+ fraction.

This receptor was taken from a man aged 50 or older who received an inactivated influenza vaccine. Sequencing used PBMCs from blood, obtained on the day of vaccination. The rearrangement joins TRBV18 to TRBJ2-5, with a possible D match to TRBD1 (6 bases). CDR3 protein: CASSPPGRGTLKETQYF. The CDR3 coding sequence is TGTGCCAGCTCACCACCGGGCAGGGGCACCCTGAAAGAGACCCAGTACTTC.